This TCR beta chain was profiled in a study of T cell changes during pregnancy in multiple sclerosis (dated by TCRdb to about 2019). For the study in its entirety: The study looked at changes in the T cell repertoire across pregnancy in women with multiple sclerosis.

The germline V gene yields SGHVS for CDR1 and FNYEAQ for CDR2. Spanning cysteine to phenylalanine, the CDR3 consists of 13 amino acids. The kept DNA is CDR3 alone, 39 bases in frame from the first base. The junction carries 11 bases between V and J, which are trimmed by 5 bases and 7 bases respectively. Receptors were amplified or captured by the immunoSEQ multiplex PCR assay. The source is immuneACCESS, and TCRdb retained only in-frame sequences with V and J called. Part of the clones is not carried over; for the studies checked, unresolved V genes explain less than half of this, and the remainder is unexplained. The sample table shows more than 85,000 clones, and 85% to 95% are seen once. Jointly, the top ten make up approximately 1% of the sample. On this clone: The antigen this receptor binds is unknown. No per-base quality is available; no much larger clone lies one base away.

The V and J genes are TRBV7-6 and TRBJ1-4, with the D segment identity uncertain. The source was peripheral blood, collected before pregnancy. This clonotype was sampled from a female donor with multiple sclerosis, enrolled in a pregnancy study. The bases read TGTGCCAGCAGCCCAGTGGTGGCTGAAAAACTGTTTTTT. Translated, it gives CASSPVVAEKLFF.